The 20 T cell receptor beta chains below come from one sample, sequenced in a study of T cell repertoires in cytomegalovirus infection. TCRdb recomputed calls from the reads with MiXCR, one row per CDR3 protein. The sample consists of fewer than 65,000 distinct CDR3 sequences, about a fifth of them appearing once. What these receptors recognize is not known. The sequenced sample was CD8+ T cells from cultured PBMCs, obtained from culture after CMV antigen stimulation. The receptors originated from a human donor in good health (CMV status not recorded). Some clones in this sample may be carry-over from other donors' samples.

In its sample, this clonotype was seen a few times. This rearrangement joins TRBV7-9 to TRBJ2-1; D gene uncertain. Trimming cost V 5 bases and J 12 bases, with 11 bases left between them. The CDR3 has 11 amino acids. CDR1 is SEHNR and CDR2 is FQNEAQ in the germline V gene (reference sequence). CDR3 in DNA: TGTGCCAGCAGCGGCAGCTGGTTGCAGTTCTTC. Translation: CASSGSWLQFF.

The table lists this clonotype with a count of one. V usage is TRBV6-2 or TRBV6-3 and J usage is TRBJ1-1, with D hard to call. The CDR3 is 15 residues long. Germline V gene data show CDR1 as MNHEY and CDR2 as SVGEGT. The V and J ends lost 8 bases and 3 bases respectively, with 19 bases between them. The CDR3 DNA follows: TGTGCCAGCCGTTCCTGGGAGAGTCGCGACACTGAAGCTTTCTTT. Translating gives CASRSWESRDTEAFF.

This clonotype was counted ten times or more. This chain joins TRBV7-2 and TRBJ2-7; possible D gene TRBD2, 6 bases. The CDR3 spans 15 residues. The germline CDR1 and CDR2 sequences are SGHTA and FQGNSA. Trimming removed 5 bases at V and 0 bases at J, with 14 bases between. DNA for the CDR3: TGTGCCAGCAGCCCCTCCGCGGGGAGCTCCTACGAGCAGTACTTC. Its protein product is CASSPSAGSSYEQYF.

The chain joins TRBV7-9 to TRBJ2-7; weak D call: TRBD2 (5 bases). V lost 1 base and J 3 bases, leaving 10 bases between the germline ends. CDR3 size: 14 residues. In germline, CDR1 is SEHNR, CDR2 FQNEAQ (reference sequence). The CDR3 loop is CASSLEVGNYEQYF. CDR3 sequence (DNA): TGTGCCAGCAGCTTAGAAGTCGGGAACTACGAGCAGTACTTC.

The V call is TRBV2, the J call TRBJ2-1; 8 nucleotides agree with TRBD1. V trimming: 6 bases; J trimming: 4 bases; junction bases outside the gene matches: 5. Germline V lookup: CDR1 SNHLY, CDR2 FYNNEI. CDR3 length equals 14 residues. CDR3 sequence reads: CASRSTGEYNEQFF. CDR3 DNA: TGTGCCAGCAGATCGACAGGGGAGTACAATGAGCAGTTCTTC.

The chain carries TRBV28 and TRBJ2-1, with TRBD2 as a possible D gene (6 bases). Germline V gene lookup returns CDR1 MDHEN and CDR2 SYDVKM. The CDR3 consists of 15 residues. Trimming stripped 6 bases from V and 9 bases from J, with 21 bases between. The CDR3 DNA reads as TGTGCCAGCAGATCGGGGGAAATGATAGTGGGTGAGCAGTTCTTC. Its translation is CASRSGEMIVGEQFF.

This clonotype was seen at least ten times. DNA for the CDR3: TGTGCCAGCAGTTCCCGACAGGCCGCGAACACCGGGGAGCTGTTTTTT. Amino acid sequence: CASSSRQAANTGELFF. The V and J genes are TRBV9 and TRBJ2-2; D perhaps matches TRBD1 (6 bases). CDR1 is SGDLS and CDR2 is YYNGEE in the germline V gene. The CDR3 loop spans 16 amino acids. Trimming cost V 5 bases and J 0 bases, with 14 bases left between them.

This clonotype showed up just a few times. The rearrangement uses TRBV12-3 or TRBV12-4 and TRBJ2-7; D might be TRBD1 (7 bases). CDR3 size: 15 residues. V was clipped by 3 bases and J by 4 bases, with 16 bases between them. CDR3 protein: CASSFGAGGSYEQYF. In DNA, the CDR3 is TGTGCCAGCAGTTTTGGGGCAGGGGGGTCATACGAGCAGTACTTC.

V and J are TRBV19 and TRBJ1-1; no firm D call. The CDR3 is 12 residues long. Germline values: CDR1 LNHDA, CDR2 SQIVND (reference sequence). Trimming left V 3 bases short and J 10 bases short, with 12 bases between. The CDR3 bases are TGTGCCAGTAGTATCTCCGGGAAAGGAGCTTTCTTT. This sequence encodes CASSISGKGAFF.

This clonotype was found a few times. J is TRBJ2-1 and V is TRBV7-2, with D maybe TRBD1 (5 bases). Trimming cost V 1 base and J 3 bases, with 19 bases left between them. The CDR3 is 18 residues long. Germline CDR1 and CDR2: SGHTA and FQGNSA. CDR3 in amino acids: CASSLGIGQGANYNEQFF. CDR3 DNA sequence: TGTGCCAGCAGCTTAGGGATCGGGCAGGGTGCCAACTACAATGAGCAGTTCTTC.

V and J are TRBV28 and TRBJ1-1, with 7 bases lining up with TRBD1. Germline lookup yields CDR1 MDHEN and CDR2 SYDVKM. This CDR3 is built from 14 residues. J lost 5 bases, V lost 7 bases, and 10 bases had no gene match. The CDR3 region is CASIPNRGGTEAFF. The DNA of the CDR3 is TGTGCCAGCATCCCAAACAGGGGAGGAACTGAAGCTTTCTTT.

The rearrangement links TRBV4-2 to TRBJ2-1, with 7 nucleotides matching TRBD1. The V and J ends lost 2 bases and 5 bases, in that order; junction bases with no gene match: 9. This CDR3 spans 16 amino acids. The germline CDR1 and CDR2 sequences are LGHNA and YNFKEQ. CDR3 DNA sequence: TGTGCCAGCAGCCAACAGGGGGTGACACGGGACAATGAGCAGTTCTTC. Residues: CASSQQGVTRDNEQFF.

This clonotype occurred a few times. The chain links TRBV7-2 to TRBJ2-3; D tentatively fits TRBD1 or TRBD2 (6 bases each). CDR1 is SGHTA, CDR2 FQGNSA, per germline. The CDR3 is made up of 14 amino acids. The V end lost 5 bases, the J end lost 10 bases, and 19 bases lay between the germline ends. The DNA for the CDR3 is TGTGCCAGCAGCCCCAGGGGACTGACCGGATCGCAGTATTTT. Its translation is CASSPRGLTGSQYF.

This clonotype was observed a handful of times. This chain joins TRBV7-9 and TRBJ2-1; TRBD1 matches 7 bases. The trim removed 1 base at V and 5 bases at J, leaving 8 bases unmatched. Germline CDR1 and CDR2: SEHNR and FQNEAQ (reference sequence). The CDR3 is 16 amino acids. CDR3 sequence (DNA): TGTGCCAGCAGCTTAGTTGTCAGCCAGGGGGACAATGAGCAGTTCTTC. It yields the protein CASSLVVSQGDNEQFF.

The CDR3 sequence is CASSFRGSDTQYF. The DNA for the CDR3 is TGTGCCAGCAGTTTCAGGGGCTCAGATACGCAGTATTTT. V and J are TRBV28 and TRBJ2-3; D is perhaps TRBD1 (6 bases). The germline gives CDR1 MDHEN, CDR2 SYDVKM. Trimming pared 3 bases from V and 4 bases from J, leaving 8 bases between. CDR3 length: 13 amino acids.

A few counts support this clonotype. CDR3 DNA: TGCAGTGCTACGATACCGGGACAGGGAGCCTACGAGCAGTACTTC. As protein: CSATIPGQGAYEQYF. The chain links TRBV20-1 to TRBJ2-7, with TRBD1 identical over 9 bases. The CDR3 totals 15 residues. The V segment lost 4 bases and the J segment 2 bases; nucleotides outside the gene matches: 9. The V gene's germline CDR1 is DFQATT and CDR2 SNEGSKA (reference sequence).

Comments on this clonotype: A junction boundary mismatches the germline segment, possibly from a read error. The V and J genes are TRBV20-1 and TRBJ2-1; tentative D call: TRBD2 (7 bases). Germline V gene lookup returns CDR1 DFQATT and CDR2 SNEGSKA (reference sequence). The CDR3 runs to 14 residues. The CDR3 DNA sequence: TGCAGTGCCAGAGGGGGGGTCCAGTACAATGAGCAGTTCTTC. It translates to CSARGGVQYNEQFF.

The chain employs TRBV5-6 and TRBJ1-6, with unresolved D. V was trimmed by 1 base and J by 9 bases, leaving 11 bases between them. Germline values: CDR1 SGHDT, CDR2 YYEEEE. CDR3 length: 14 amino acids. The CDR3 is CASSLKVGSSPLHF. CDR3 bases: TGTGCCAGCAGCTTGAAGGTTGGGAGTTCACCCCTCCACTTT.

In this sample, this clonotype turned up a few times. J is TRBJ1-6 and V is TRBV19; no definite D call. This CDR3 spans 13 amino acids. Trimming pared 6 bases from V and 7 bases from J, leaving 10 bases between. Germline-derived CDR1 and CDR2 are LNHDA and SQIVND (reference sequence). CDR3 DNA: TGTGCCAGTAGGGACGGCAGCAATTCACCCCTCCACTTT. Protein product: CASRDGSNSPLHF.

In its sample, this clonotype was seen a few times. CDR3 sequence reads: CASSLVDSPYEQYF. The CDR3 DNA reads TGTGCCAGCAGTTTAGTGGACAGCCCCTACGAGCAGTACTTC. The chain combines TRBV12-3 or TRBV12-4 with TRBJ2-7; the D gene is possibly TRBD1 (6 bases). Trimming stripped 1 base from V and 2 bases from J, with 9 bases between. This CDR3 is 14 amino acids long.